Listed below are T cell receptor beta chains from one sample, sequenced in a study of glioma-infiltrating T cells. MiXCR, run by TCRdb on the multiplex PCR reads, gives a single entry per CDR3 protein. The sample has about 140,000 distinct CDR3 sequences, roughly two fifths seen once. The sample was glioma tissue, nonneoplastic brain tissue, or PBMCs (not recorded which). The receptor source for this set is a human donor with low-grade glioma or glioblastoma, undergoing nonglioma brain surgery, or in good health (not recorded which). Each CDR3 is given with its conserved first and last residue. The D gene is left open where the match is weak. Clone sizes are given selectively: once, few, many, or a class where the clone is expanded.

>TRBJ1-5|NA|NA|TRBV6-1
TGTGCCAGCATGTCGGGAACAGGGAAGAGCAATCAGCCCCAGCATTTT
CASMSGTGKSNQPQHF
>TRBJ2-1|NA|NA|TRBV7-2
TGTGCCAGCAGCTTAGAAGTGACAGGAACCTACAATGAGCAGTTCTTC
CASSLEVTGTYNEQFF
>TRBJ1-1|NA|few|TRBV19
TGTGCCAGTAGGGCGGAATCTCATGCGAACACTGAAGCTTTCTTT
CASRAESHANTEAFF
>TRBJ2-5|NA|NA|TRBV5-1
TGCGCCAGCGAAGGGGGTCCCGGACTAAATAAAGAGACCCAGTACTTC
CASEGGPGLNKETQYF
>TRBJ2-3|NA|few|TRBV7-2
TGTGCCAGCAGCCAAGGTCAAGTCTACCGCACAGATACGCAGTATTTT
CASSQGQVYRTDTQYF
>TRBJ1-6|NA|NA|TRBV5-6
TGTGCCAGCAGCTTGTTCACAGGTGGAAATTCACCCCTCCACTTT
CASSLFTGGNSPLHF
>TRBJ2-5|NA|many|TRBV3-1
TGTGCCAGCAGGCGAACAGGGAGCCAAGAGACCCAGTACTTC
CASRRTGSQETQYF
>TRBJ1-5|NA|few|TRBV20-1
TGCAGTGCTAGTACAGGGCTTCAACAGCCCCAGCATTTT
CSASTGLQQPQHF
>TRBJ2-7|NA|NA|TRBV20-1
TGCAGTGCTAGATCCGGTTCCTACGAGCAGTACTTC
CSARSGSYEQYF
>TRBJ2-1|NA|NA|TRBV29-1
TGCAGCGTTGTGGCGCAGTTCCACCTGAATGAGCAGTTCTTC
CSVVAQFHLNEQFF
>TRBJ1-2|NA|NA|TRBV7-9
TGTGCCAGCAGGAGGGGAGGGGACTCCTATGGCTACACCTTC
CASRRGGDSYGYTF
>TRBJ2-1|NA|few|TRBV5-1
TGCGCCAGCAGCTTGACGACAGCTAACTCCTACAATGAGCAGTTCTTC
CASSLTTANSYNEQFF
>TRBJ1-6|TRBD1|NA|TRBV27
TGTGCCAGCAGACTGGACAGGGCTGGGTCACCCCTCCACTTT
CASRLDRAGSPLHF
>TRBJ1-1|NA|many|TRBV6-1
TGTGCCAGCACGAAAGGGGAGAACACTGAAGCTTTCTTT
CASTKGENTEAFF
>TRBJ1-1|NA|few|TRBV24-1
TGTGCCACCAGTGATTCACTGAGTGAAGCTTTCTTT
CATSDSLSEAFF
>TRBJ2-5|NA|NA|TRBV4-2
TGTGCCAGCAGCCAAGTACTTGGGAGACCAGAGACCCAGTACTTC
CASSQVLGRPETQYF
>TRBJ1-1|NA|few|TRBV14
TGTGCCAGCAGCGATCAGCCGAACACTGAAGCTTTCTTT
CASSDQPNTEAFF
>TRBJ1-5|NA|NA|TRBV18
TGTGCCAGCTCACCATCAGGGAATCAGCCCCAGCATTTT
CASSPSGNQPQHF
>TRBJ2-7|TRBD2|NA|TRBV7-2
TGTGCCAGCAGCCAGGGACTAGCGGGCCAGTACTTC
CASSQGLAGQYF
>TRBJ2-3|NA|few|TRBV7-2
TGTGCCAGCAGCTTGGGAGGAGGAGACGCAGATACGCAGTATTTT
CASSLGGGDADTQYF
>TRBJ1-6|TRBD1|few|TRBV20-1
TGCAGTGCCGGAGGCTCGGACAGGGGAAATTCACCCCTCCACTTT
CSAGGSDRGNSPLHF
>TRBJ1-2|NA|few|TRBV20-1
TGCAGTGCTAGAGATCTTTCCCACTCGAGCTATGGCTACACCTTC
CSARDLSHSSYGYTF
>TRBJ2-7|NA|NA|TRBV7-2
TGTGCCAGCAGCTGGAGCGTTGGGGGCGAGCAGTACTTC
CASSWSVGGEQYF
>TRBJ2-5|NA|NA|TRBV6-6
TGTGCCAGCAGTCCTACCCAGGGGGGCTTCCAAGAGACCCATTACTTC
CASSPTQGGFQETHYF
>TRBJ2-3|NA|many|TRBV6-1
TGTGCCAGCAGTCAACTAGCTGACGGTACGCAGTATTTT
CASSQLADGTQYF
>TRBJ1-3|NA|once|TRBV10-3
TGTGCCATCAGTGAGACAGGGAGCTCTGGAAACACCATATATTTT
CAISETGSSGNTIYF
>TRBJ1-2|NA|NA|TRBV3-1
TGTGCCAGCAGCCAAGTGGGAACAGCCCTTAACTATGGCTACACCTTC
CASSQVGTALNYGYTF
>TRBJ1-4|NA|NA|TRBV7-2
TGTGCCAGCAGCCCACAGGGAGAAAAACTGTTTTTT
CASSPQGEKLFF
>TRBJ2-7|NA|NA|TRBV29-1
TGCAGCGTGCGGGACCTCAGATACGAGCAGTACTTC
CSVRDLRYEQYF
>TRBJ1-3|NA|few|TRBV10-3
TGTGCCATTAAGACAGCCAGGGGAAACACCATATATTTT
CAIKTARGNTIYF
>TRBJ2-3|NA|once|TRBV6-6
TGTGCCAGCAGTTACGGGTCGGGACGACCTCTCCTCGTTACGCAGTATTTT
CASSYGSGRPLLVTQYF
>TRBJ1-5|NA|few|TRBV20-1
TGCAGTGCTTCAGGAAATAGCAATCAGCCCCAGCATTTT
CSASGNSNQPQHF
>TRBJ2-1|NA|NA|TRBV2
TGTGCCAGCGGCTTAGCGGTCCTAAGGGAGCAGTTCTTC
CASGLAVLREQFF
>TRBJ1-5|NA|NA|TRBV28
TGTGCCAGCAGAGAGGGGGGGAATCAGCCCCAGCATTTT
CASREGGNQPQHF
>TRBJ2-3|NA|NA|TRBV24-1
TGTGCCACCAGCCGGGACCCCACCTCAGATACGCAGTATTTT
CATSRDPTSDTQYF
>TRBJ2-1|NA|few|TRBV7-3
TGTGCCAGCAGCCCCTTCGGGCTGGCCATATACAATGAGCAGTTCTTC
CASSPFGLAIYNEQFF
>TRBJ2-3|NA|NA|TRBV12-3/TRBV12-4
TGTGCCAGCAGTTTTTCCCATGCGACAGATACGCAGTATTTT
CASSFSHATDTQYF
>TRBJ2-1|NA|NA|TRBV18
TGTGCCAGCTCACCTCGACTGGCCAGCTCCTACAATGAGCAGTTCTTC
CASSPRLASSYNEQFF
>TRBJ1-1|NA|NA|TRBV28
TGTGCCAGCATTCTGAACACTGAAGCTTTCTTT
CASILNTEAFF
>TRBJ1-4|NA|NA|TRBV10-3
TGTGCCATCGGGGGGGCATCTAATGAAAAACTGTTTTTT
CAIGGASNEKLFF
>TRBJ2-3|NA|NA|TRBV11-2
TGTGCCAGCAGCTTAAGGCTGATAGATACGCAGTATTTT
CASSLRLIDTQYF
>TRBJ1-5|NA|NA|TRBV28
TGTGCCAGCAGATACAATAGCAATCAGCCCCAGCATTTT
CASRYNSNQPQHF
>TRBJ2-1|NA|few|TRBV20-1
TGCAGTGCTAGAGTAACAGGATTCTACAATGAGCAGTTCTTC
CSARVTGFYNEQFF
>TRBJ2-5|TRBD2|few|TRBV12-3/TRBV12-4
TGTGCCAGCAGTCCTAGCGGGGGACGTGAGACCCAGTACTTC
CASSPSGGRETQYF
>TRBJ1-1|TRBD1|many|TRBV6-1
TGTGCCACTGACAGGGGAGCCACTGAAGCTTTCTTT
CATDRGATEAFF
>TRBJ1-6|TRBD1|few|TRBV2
TGTGCCAGCTGGACAGGGGCCTATAATTCACCCCTCCACTTT
CASWTGAYNSPLHF
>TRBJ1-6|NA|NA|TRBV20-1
TGCAGTGCTAGAGAGTTTTACGGGACACCCCTCCACTTT
CSAREFYGTPLHF
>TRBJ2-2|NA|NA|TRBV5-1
TGCGCCAGCAGCTGGGGGAACACCGGGGAGCTGTTTTTT
CASSWGNTGELFF
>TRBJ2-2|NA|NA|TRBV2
TGTGCCAGCAGTGCAGGGTACCCGAACACCGGGGAGCTGTTTTTT
CASSAGYPNTGELFF
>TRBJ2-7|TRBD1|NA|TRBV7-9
TGTGCCAGCAGCGTCGCGGGACAGGGGGCGGGGGAGCAGTACTTC
CASSVAGQGAGEQYF
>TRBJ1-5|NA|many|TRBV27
TGTGCCAGCAGTTATGAGGGGACGGGAAATCAGCCCCAGCATTTT
CASSYEGTGNQPQHF
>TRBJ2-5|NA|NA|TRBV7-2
TGTGCCAGCAGCCCAACCCAACCGGGGGTTGGGGAGAGCCAGTACTTC
CASSPTQPGVGESQYF
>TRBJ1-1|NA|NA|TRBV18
TGTGCCAGCTCAAACCTTGGAGGGGCCCTGGACACTGAAGCTTTCTTT
CASSNLGGALDTEAFF
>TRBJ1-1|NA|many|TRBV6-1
TGTGCCAGCAGTGAGGTAAAAGGTACAGCTTTCTTT
CASSEVKGTAFF
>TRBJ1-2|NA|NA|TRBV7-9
TGTGCTGAGGCAGGGGCGGAAGGCTACACCTTC
CAEAGAEGYTF